This entry concerns a single T cell receptor (beta chain). Its antigen has not been determined. No quality values exist for individual bases; no much larger clone is one base distant. The sample comes from a study of shared clonotypes between healthy human individuals (dated by TCRdb to the early 2020s). About the investigation overall: The cohort included a few men and two women between 18 and 49 years of age. Different laboratories and diverse techniques were used to prepare libraries and sequence TCR repertoires, to increase sequencing depth and limit assay-specific biases. Each donor's leukapheresis produced roughly between roughly 0.85 and 10 billion PBMCs. To estimate repertoire size and how much clonotypes are shared between individuals, the study performed deep sequencing of blood TCR repertoires from about 5 healthy adults. For each donor, CD4 naive and CD4 memory were each run on three plates, CD8 naive on two plates, and CD8 memory on one plate.

Donors were healthy HIV-negative adults with no recently reported acute infections or vaccinations. Only Caucasian adults living in Nashville, Tennessee, USA were represented among the donors. CD4+ T cells were enriched by magnetic negative selection; naive cells were then positively selected on CD45RA, and the negative fraction formed the memory subset. Blood was obtained by leukapheresis, after which PBMCs were separated by Ficoll-Histopaque density gradient centrifugation and cryopreserved in liquid nitrogen vapor phase. Purity and quantity of every magnetically sorted T cell population were checked by analytical flow cytometry. From each sorted fraction, genomic DNA was isolated and quantified by UV absorbance on a Nanodrop 2000c. Using the deep immunoSEQ assay, multiplex PCR amplified TCR CDR3 regions from genomic DNA. Extracted genomic DNA from each cell subset was spread evenly across all wells of several immunoSEQ 96-well plates, with each plate serving as a replicate. For sorted subsets, approximately 190 ng genomic DNA, equal to some 28,000 T cell genomes, was loaded into each replicate PCR. Purified libraries were measured with a Qubit 3.0 fluorometer, size-checked on a Bioanalyzer 2100, and measured again with the KAPA Library Quantification kit. A separate single-read 150-cycle Illumina NextSeq 550 flow cell was used to sequence each immunoSEQ 96-well plate. Processing in the source paper ran as follows. Because the immunoSEQ output held only junctional sequences and lacked quality scores, the filtering could not match the filtering applied to full-length reads. To assign V/J genes and CDR3, sequences were annotated using PyIR, a Python wrapper for IgBLAST v1.9, with IMGT germline references. Reads were removed for weak V/J assignments (E-value above 1e-6), missing CDR3, stop codons, out-of-frame junctions, or ambiguous translated residues. V3J clonotypes were defined as sequences sharing the same inferred V gene, J gene, and CDR3 amino acid sequence. Percentage overlap between repertoires was computed as shared unique clonotypes divided by the size of the smaller repertoire. Richness of each repertoire was evaluated using RTK rarefaction, the Chao1 estimator, and Recon v2.1 estimates of unobserved clonotypes. For all TCRbeta clonotypes obtained by the gDNA method from four donors, generation probabilities were computed with OLGA. TCRdb holds this immuneACCESS table with in-frame rearrangements only. Some clones are missing; in checked studies, unresolved V genes explain under half, and the rest has no known cause. The V and J calls and the clone size are those of that table, but D and trimming were determined from the DNA. For this sample the table gives fewer than 400,000 clones, of which roughly 70% were detected only once. In total, the top ten clones hold approximately 10% of the sample.

The junction shows trimming of 7 bases on V and 7 bases on J, plus 17 bases between the germline ends. CDR3 length: 13 amino acids, cysteine to phenylalanine. The only DNA kept is the CDR3, 39 bases in frame from the first base. In the germline V gene (reference sequence), CDR1 corresponds to LNHDA and CDR2 to SQIVND. Study-wide findings and limitations: Naive subsets generally had larger estimated clonotype richness than memory subsets did. Sampling was restricted to blood, and TCR repertoires in tissues likely differ from the TCR repertoires found in blood. Even with the large sequencing depth, rarefaction of the sorted-subset datasets indicated that sequencing was incomplete. Pairwise subsampling led to the expectation that sequencing depth would affect the degree of clonotype sharing among donors. The genetic and exposure-history diversity represented was limited by the small number of donors. About 5% of naive CD4, 3.5% of naive CD8, approximately 2.2% of memory CD4, and approximately 0.39% of memory CD8 clonotypes were shared across a few donors. Compared with non-shared clonotypes, the clonotypes found in all four sorted-subset donors had higher generation probabilities.

The clonotype comes from a man aged 25-40 years in good health. The chain is encoded by TRBV19 joined to TRBJ2-7, with the D gene not clear enough to name. Material for sequencing was memory CD4+ T cells sorted from blood. What this sample's cell subset or site label stands for: CD45RA-negative fraction. The CDR3 in this case is CASKSLGLGEQYF. The DNA sequence is given as TGTGCCAGTAAGTCCCTGGGCCTGGGGGAGCAGTACTTC.